This TCR beta chain comes out of a study of T cells in Graves' hyperthyroidism and ophthalmopathy. RNA transcripts gave rise to amplified TCR beta CDR3 regions. The HTBI primer set served for first-round RT-PCR of the TCR CDR3. One entry per CDR3 protein, called by TCRdb with MiXCR from the multiplex PCR reads. This table holds approximately 400,000 distinct CDR3 sequences, approximately 15% found once. The study's findings and limits: Blood also showed most of the thyroid clonotypes that were expanded above 0.001.

This clonotype was detected once. Its antigen is unknown. Germline V gives CDR1 GTSNPN, CDR2 SVGIG (reference sequence). The V end lost 1 base, the J end lost 3 bases, and 12 bases lay between the germline ends. The CDR3 is 14 residues long. The chain employs TRBV30 and TRBJ1-1; a weak D match, TRBD1 (5 bases). The receptor comes from a young woman with Graves' hyperthyroidism. Specimen: blood. In DNA form, the CDR3 reads TGTGCCTGGAGTGCCCCACCCAGGGACACTGAAGCTTTCTTT. This translates into CAWSAPPRDTEAFF.